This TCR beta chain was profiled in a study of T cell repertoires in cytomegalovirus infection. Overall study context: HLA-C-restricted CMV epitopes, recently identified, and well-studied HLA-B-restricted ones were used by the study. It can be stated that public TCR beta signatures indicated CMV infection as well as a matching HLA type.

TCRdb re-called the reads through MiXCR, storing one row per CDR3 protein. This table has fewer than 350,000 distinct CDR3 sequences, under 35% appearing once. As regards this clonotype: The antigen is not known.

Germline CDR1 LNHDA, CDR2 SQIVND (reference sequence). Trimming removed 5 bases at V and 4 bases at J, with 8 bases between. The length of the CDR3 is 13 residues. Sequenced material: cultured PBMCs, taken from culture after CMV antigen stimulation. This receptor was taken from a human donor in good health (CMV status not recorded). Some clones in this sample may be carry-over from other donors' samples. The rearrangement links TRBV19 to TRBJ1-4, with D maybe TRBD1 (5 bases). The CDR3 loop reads CASSSTDNEKLFF. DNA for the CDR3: TGTGCCAGTAGTTCGACAGATAATGAAAAACTGTTTTTT.